This T cell receptor (beta chain) was identified in a study of T-cell reconstitution after alpha-beta-depleted transplantation in children. Trimming took off 6 bases at V and 13 bases at J, with 19 bases between the two ends. This CDR3 region has 14 residues. This clonotype was picked up many times. No antigen is known for it. This sample's TCRbeta library carried unique molecular identifier barcodes. One entry per CDR3 protein, called by TCRdb with MiXCR from the PCR reads. Here the sample spans around 500,000 distinct CDR3 sequences, about 21% being singletons. General observations from the study: By one year post-transplant, T-cell counts and diversity largely arose from T cells that were newly produced.

The receptor comes from a boy younger than two who had a stem cell transplant for acute myeloid leukemia, so the T cells may come from the graft donor. The V gene is TRBV12-3 or TRBV12-4, the J gene TRBJ1-6, with D uncertain. The material was PBMCs, mostly from graft donor cells, obtained 360 days after TCRalphabeta/CD19-depleted stem cell transplant. The CDR3 is CASSPDTAPIPLHF. CDR3 nucleotides: TGTGCCAGCAGCCCAGACACAGCCCCTATCCCCCTCCACTTT.